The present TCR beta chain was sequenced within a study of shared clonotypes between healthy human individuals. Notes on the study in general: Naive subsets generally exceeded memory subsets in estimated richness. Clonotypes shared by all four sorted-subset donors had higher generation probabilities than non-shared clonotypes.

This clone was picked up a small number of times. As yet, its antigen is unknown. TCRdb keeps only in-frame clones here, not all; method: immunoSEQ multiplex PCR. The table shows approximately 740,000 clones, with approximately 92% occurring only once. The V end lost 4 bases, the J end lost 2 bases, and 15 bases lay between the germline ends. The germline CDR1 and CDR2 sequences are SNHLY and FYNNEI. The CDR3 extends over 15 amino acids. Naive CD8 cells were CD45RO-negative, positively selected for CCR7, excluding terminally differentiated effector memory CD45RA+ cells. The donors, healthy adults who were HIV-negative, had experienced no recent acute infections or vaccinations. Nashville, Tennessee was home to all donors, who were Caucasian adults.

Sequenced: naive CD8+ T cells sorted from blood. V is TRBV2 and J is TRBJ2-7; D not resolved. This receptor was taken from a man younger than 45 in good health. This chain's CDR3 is CASSAGRTAPYEQYF. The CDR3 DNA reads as TGTGCCAGCAGTGCCGGTCGGACGGCCCCCTACGAGCAGTACTTC.